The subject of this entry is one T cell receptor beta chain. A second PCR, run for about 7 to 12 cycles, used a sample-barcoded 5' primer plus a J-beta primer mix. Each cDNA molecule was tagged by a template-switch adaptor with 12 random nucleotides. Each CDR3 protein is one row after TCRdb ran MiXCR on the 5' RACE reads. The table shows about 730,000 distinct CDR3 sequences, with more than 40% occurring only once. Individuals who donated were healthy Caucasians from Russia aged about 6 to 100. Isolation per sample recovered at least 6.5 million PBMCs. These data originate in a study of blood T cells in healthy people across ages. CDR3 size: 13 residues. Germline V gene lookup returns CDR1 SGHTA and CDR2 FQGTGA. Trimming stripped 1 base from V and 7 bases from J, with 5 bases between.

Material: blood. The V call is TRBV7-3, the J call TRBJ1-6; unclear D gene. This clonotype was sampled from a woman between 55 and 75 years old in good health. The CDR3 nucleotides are TGTGCCAGCAGCTTAAGGTCCAATTCACCCCTCCACTTT. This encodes CASSLRSNSPLHF.